One sample yielded the 7 T cell receptor beta chains listed below, sequenced in a study of T-cell reconstitution after alpha-beta-depleted transplantation in children. The library targeted TCRbeta and was prepared with unique molecular identifiers. TCRdb analysed the PCR reads with MiXCR anew, one entry per CDR3 protein. Of 300,000 to 400,000 distinct CDR3 sequences in the sample, roughly 15% are singletons; the top ten hold roughly 40%. The sample in question was PBMCs, mostly from graft donor cells, obtained 360 days after TCRalphabeta/CD19-depleted stem cell transplant. The origin of the receptors is a male patient between 2 and 15 years old who had a stem cell transplant for acute lymphoblastic leukemia, so the T cells may come from the graft donor.

In this sample, this clonotype turned up a few times. This chain links TRBV4-1 with TRBJ1-5; D unresolved. V dropped 0 bases and J dropped 5 bases, with 8 bases sitting between them. Germline assignment: CDR1 MGHRA and CDR2 YSYEKL. This CDR3 contains 14 residues. This CDR3 is CASSQDPADQPQHF. DNA for the CDR3: TGCGCCAGCAGCCAAGATCCCGCAGATCAGCCCCAGCATTTT.

The genes are TRBV28 and TRBJ2-7, with D possibly being TRBD1 or TRBD2 (5 bases each). Trimming took 5 bases from V and 2 from J, leaving 19 bases between them. The CDR3 spans 16 residues. Germline lookup yields CDR1 MDHEN and CDR2 SYDVKM. This CDR3 reads CASSPFDRDGPYEQYF. The DNA of the CDR3 is TGTGCCAGCAGTCCATTCGACCGGGACGGACCCTACGAGCAGTACTTC.

This clonotype appeared many times. The V and J genes are TRBV6-1 and TRBJ2-3; tentative D call: TRBD2 (6 bases). Germline values: CDR1 MNHNS, CDR2 SASEGT. The CDR3 covers 16 residues. The V end lost 2 bases, the J end lost 0 bases, and 12 bases lay between the germline ends. As DNA, the CDR3 is TGTGCCAGCAGTGAACCTAGCGCTTCTAGCACAGATACGCAGTATTTT. It specifies CASSEPSASSTDTQYF.

This clonotype was seen a few times. This rearrangement joins TRBV3-1 to TRBJ2-3; D is uncertain. This CDR3 has 16 residues. Germline V gene lookup returns CDR1 LGHDT and CDR2 YNNKEL (reference sequence). Trimming took 0 bases from V and 4 from J, leaving 14 bases between them. The CDR3 nucleotides read TGTGCCAGCAGCCAAGAAGGCAGCAGTTGGGCAGATACGCAGTATTTT. Protein sequence: CASSQEGSSWADTQYF.

This clonotype has more than one count but fewer than ten. The V call is TRBV5-8, the J call TRBJ2-7; the match to TRBD1 covers 8 bases. CDR3 length equals 16 residues. The V gene's germline CDR1 is SGHTS and CDR2 YDEGEE. V trimming: 0 bases; J trimming: 4 bases; junction bases outside the gene matches: 9. CDR3: CASSLALTGAVYEQYF. In DNA form, the CDR3 reads TGTGCCAGCAGCTTGGCTCTGACAGGGGCCGTTTACGAGCAGTACTTC.

This clonotype was found a few times. This rearrangement joins TRBV10-3 to TRBJ2-3, with 10 bases identical to TRBD1. V gave up 10 bases and J gave up 4 bases; unmatched junction bases: 11. CDR1 ENHRY and CDR2 SYGVKD come from the germline V gene. The CDR3 spans 15 residues. CDR3 in amino acids: CASAPRQGAADTQYF. CDR3 DNA sequence: TGTGCCAGCGCTCCCCGACAGGGGGCTGCAGATACGCAGTATTTT.

This clonotype has just a few counts. V usage is TRBV21-1 and J usage is TRBJ2-2; the table assigns TRBD2, which was not confirmed against the DNA. TRBV21-1 is designated a pseudogene. The CDR3 extends over 18 amino acids. CDR3 sequence reads: CASSPPPVTSGRTGELFF. DNA for the CDR3: TGTGCCAGCAGCCCACCCCCCGTGACTAGCGGGCGAACCGGGGAGCTGTTTTTT.